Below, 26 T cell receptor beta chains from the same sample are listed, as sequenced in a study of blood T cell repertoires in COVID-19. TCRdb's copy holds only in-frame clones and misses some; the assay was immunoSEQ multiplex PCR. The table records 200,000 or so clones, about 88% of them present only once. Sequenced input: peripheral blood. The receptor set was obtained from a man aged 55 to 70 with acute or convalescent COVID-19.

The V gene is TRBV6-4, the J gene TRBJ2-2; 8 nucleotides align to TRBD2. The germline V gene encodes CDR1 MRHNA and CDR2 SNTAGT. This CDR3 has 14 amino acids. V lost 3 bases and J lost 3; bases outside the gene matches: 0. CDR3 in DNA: TGTGCCAGCAGTGAGCGGGGGGACACCGGGGAGCTGTTTTTT. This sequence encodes CASSERGDTGELFF.

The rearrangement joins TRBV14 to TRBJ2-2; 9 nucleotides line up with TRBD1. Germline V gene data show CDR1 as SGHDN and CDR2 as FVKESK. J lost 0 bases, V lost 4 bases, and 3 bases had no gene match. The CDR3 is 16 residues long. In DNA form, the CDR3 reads TGTGCCAGCAGCCTCCGGGACAGGGCGAACACCGGGGAGCTGTTTTTT. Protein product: CASSLRDRANTGELFF.

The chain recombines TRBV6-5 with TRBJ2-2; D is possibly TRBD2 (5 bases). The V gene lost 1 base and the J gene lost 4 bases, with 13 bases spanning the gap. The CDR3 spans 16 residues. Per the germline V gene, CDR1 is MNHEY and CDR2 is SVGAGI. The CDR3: CASSYLRAMSTGELFF. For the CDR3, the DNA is TGTGCCAGCAGTTACTTGAGGGCGATGAGCACCGGGGAGCTGTTTTTT.

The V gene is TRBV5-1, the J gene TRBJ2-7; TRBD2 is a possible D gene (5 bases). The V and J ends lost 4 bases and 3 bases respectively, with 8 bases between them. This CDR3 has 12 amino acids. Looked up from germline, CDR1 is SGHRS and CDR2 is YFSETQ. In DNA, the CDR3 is TGCGCCAGCAGCCCCGGGAACTACGAGCAGTACTTC. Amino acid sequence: CASSPGNYEQYF.

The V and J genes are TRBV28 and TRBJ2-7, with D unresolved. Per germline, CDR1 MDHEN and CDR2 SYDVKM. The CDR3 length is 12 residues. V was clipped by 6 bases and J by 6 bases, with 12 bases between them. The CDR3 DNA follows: TGTGCCAGCAGCCACGCTAAGCCCGAGCAGTACTTC. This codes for CASSHAKPEQYF.

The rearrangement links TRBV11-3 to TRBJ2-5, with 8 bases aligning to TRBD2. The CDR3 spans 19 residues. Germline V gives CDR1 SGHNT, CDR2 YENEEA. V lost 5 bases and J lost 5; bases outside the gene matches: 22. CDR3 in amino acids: CASSDEKGGGPAPPETQYF. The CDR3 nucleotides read TGTGCCAGCAGCGACGAGAAAGGCGGGGGGCCGGCGCCCCCCGAGACCCAGTACTTC.

CDR3: CASSFQLQGRGLEQFF. Here the CDR3 DNA reads TGCGCCAGCAGCTTTCAGCTACAGGGACGGGGCCTAGAGCAGTTCTTC. This chain joins TRBV5-1 and TRBJ2-1; D perhaps matches TRBD1 (6 bases). CDR1 is SGHRS and CDR2 is YFSETQ in the germline V gene. V was trimmed by 2 bases and J by 10 bases, leaving 22 bases between them. CDR3 size: 16 residues.

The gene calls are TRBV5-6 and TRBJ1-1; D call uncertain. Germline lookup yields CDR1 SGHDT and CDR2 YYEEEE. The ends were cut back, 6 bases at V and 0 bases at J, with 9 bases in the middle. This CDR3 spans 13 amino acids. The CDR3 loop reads CASTPRVNTEAFF. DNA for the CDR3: TGTGCCAGCACCCCCCGGGTGAACACTGAAGCTTTCTTT.

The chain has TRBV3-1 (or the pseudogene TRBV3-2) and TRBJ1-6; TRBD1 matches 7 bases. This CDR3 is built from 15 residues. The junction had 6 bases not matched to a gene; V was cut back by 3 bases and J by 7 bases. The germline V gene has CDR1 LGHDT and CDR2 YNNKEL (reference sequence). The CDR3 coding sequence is TGTGCCAGCAGCCACAGGGGACAGAGAAATTCACCCCTCCACTTT. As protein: CASSHRGQRNSPLHF.

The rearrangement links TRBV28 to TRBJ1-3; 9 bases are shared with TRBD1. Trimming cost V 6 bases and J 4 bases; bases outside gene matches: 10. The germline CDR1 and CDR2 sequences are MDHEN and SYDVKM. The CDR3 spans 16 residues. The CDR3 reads CASRGTGMQKGNTIYF. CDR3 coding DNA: TGTGCCAGCAGAGGGACAGGGATGCAGAAAGGAAACACCATATATTTT.

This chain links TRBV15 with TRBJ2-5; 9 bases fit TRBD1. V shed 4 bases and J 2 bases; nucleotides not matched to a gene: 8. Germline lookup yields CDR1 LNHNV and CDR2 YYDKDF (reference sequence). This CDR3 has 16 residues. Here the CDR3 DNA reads TGTGCCACCAGCAACCCGGGACAGGGAGGGCAAGAGACCCAGTACTTC. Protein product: CATSNPGQGGQETQYF.

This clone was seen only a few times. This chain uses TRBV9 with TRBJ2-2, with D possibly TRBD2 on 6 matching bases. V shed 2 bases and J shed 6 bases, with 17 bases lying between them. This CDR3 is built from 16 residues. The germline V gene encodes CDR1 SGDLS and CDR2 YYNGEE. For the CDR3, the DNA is TGTGCCAGCAGCGTCTATGCCGGGGGAGGTGCCGGGGAGCTGTTTTTT. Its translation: CASSVYAGGGAGELFF.

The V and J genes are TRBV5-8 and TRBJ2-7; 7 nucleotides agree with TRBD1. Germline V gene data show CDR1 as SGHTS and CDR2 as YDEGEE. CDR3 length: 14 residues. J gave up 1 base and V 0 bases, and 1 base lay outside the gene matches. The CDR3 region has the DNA TGTGCCAGCAGCTTGGGCAGGGGGTCCTACGAGCAGTACTTC. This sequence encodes CASSLGRGSYEQYF.

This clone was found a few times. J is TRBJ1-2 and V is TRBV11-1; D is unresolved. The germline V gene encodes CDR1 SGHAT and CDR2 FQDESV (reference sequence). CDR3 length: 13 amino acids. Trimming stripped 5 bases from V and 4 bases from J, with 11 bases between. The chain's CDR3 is CASSANSGYGYTF. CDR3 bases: TGTGCCAGCAGCGCCAATTCAGGCTATGGCTACACCTTC.

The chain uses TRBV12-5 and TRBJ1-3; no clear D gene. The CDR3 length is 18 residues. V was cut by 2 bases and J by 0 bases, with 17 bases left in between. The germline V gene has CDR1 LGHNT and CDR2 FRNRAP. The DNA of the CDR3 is TGTGCTAGTGGTTTGCCACCCCGGGTTTCGAGCTCTGGAAACACCATATATTTT. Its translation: CASGLPPRVSSSGNTIYF.

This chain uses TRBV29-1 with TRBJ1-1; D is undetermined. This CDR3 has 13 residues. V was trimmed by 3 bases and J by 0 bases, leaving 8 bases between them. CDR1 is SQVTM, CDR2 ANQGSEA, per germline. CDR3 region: CSVEAGLNTEAFF. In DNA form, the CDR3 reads TGCAGCGTTGAGGCGGGTTTGAACACTGAAGCTTTCTTT.

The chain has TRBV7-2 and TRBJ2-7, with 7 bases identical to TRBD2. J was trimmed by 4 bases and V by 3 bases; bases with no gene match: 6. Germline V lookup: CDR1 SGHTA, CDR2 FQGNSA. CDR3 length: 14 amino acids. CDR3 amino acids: CASSFGLVSYEQYF. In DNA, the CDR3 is TGTGCCAGCAGCTTCGGACTAGTTTCATACGAGCAGTACTTC.

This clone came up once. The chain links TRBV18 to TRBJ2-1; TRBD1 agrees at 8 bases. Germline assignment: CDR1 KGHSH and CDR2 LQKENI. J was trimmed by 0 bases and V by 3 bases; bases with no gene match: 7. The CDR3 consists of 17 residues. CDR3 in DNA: TGTGCCAGCTCACCGGGGACAGGCAGTGCCTCCTACAATGAGCAGTTCTTC. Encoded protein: CASSPGTGSASYNEQFF.

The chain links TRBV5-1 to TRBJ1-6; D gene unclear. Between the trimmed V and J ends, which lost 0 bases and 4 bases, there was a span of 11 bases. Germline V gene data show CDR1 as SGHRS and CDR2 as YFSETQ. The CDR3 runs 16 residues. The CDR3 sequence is CASSLEREAYNSPLHF. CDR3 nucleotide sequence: TGCGCCAGCAGCTTGGAAAGGGAGGCTTATAATTCACCCCTCCACTTT. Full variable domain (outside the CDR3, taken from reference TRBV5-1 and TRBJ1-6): KAGVTQTPRYLIKTRGQQVTLSCSPISGHRSVSWYQQTPGQGLQFLFEYFSETQRNKGNFPGRFSGRQFSNSRSEMNVSTLELGDSALYLCASSLEREAYNSPLHFGNGTRLTVT.

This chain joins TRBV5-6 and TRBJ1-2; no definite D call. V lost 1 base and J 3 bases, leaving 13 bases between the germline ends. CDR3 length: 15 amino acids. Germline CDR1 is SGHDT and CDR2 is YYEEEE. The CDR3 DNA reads TGTGCCAGCAGCTTGTCCGGGGTAGGAGACTATGGCTACACCTTC. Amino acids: CASSLSGVGDYGYTF.

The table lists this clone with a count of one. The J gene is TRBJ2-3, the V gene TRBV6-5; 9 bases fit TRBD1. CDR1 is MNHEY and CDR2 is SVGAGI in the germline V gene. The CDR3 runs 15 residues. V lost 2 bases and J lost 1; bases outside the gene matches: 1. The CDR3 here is CASSYGQGRTDTQYF. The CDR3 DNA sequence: TGTGCCAGCAGTTACGGACAGGGGCGCACAGATACGCAGTATTTT.

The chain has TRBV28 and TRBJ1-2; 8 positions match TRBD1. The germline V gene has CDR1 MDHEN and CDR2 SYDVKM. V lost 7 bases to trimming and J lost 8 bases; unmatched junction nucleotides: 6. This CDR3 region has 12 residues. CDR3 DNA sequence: TGTGCCAGCACTTTGACAGGGGACGGCTACACCTTC. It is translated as CASTLTGDGYTF.

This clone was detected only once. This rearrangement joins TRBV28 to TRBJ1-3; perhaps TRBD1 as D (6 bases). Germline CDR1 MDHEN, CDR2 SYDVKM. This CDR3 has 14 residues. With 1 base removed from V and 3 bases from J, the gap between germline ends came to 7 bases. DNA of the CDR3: TGTGCCAGCAGTTTATCACAGGGTGGAAACACCATATATTTT. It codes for CASSLSQGGNTIYF.

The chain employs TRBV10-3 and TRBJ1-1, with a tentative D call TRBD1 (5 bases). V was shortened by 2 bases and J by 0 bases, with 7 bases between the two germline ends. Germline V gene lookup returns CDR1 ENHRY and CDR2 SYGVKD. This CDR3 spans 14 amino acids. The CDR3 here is CAISEQGMNTEAFF. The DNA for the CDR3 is TGTGCCATCAGTGAGCAGGGAATGAACACTGAAGCTTTCTTT.

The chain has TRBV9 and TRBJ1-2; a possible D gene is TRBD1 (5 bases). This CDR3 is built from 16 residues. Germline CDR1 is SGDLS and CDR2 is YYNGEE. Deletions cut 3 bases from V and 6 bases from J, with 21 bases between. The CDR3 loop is CASSGRSGGIADGYTF. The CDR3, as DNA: TGTGCCAGCAGCGGCCGTTCGGGGGGAATAGCGGATGGCTACACCTTC.

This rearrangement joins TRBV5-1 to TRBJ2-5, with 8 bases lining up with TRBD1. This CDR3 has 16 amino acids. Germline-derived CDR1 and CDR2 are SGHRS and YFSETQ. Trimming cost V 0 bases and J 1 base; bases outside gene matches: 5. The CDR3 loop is CASSLGTGTFQETQYF. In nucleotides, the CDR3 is TGCGCCAGCAGCTTGGGGACAGGGACTTTCCAAGAGACCCAGTACTTC.